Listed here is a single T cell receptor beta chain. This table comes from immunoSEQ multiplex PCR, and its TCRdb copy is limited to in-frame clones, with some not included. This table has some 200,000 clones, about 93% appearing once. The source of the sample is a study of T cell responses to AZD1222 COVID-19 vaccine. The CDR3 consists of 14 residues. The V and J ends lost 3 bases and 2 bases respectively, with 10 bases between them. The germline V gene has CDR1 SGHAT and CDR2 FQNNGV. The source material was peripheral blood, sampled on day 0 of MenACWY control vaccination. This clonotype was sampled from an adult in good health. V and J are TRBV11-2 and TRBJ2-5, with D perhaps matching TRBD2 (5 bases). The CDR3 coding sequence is TGTGCCAGCAGCTTTCAACTAGGTCAAGAGACCCAGTACTTC. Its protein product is CASSFQLGQETQYF.